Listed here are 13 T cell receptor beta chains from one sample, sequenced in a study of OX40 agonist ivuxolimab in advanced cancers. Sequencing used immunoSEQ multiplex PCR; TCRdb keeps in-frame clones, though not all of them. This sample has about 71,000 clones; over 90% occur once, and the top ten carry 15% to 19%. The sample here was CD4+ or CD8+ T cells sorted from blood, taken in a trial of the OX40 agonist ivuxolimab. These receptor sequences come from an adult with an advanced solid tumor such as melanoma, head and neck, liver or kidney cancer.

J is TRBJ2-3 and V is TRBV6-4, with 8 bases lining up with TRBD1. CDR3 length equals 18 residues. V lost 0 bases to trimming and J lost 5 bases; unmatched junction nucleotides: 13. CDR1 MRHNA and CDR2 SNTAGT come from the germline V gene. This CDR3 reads CASSDSSEEGQAGDTQYF. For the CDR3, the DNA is TGTGCCAGCAGTGACTCCTCGGAAGAGGGACAGGCAGGAGATACGCAGTATTTT.

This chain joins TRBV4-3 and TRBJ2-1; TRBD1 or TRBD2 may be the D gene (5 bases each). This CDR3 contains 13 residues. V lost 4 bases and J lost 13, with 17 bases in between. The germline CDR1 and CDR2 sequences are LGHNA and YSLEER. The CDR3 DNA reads TGCGCCAGCAGCCTAAACCCGGGACGGAAACAGTTCTTC. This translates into CASSLNPGRKQFF.

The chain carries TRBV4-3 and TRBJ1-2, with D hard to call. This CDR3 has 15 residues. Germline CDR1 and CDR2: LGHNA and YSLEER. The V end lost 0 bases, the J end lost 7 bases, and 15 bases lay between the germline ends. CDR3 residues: CASSQDLRGFLGYTF. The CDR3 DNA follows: TGCGCCAGCAGCCAAGATCTTAGAGGGTTTCTTGGCTACACCTTC.

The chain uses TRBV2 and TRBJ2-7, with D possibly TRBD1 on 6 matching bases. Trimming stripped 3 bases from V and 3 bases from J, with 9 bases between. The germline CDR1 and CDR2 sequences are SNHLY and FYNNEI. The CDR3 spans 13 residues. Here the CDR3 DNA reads TGTGCCAGCAGTGAGGCGACAGGCTACGAGCAGTACTTC. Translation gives CASSEATGYEQYF.

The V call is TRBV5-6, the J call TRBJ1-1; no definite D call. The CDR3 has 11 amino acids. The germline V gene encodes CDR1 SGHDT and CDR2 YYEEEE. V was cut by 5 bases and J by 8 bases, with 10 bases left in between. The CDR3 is CASSYGREAFF. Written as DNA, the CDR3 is TGTGCCAGCAGTTATGGGAGGGAAGCTTTCTTT.

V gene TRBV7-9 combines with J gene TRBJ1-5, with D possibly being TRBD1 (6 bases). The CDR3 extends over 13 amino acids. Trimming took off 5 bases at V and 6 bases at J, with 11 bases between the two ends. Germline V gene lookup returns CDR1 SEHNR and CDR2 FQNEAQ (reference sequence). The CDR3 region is CASSPGARQPQHF. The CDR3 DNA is TGTGCCAGCAGCCCGGGGGCGCGTCAGCCCCAGCATTTT.

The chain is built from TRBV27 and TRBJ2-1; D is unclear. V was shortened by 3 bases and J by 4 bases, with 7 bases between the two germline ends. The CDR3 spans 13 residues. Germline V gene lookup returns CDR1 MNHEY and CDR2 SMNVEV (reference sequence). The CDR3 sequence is CASSFRWYNEQFF. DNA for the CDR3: TGTGCCAGCAGTTTCCGGTGGTACAATGAGCAGTTCTTC.

The DNA for the CDR3 is TGTGCCAGCAGCCCGACAGGAGGAGACACCATATATTTT. It encodes CASSPTGGDTIYF. The chain couples TRBV7-2 to TRBJ1-3, with D maybe TRBD1 (6 bases). The CDR3 contains 13 residues. Germline V gives CDR1 SGHTA, CDR2 FQGNSA. V lost 5 bases, J lost 8 bases, and 13 bases lay in between.

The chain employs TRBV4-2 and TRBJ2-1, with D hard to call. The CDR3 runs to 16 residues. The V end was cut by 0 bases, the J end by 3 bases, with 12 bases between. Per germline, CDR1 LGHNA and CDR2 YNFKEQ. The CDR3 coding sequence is TGTGCCAGCAGCCAAGATCGGTGGGAAAGCTACAATGAGCAGTTCTTC. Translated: CASSQDRWESYNEQFF.

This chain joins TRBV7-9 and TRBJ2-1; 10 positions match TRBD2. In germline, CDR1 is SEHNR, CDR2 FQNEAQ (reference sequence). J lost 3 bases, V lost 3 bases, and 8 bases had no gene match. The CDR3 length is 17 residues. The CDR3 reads CASSFGPGLAHYNEQFF. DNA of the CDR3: TGTGCCAGCAGCTTCGGCCCGGGACTAGCGCACTACAATGAGCAGTTCTTC.

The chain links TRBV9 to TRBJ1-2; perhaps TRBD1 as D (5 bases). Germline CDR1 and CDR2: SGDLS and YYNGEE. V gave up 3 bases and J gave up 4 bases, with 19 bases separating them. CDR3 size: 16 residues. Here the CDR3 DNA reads TGTGCCAGCAGCGCCACAGTGGGGCCTGAAGGCTATGGCTACACCTTC. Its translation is CASSATVGPEGYGYTF.

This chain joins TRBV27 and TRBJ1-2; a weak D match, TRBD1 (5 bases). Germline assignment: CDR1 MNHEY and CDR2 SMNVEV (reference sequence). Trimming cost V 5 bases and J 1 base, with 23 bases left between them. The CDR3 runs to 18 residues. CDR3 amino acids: CASSPYRDADFLNYGYTF. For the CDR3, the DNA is TGTGCCAGCAGTCCTTACCGGGACGCCGACTTTCTTAACTATGGCTACACCTTC.

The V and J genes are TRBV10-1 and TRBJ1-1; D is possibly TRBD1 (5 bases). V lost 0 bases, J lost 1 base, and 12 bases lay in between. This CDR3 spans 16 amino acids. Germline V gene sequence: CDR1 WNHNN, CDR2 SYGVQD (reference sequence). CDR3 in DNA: TGCGCCAGCAGTGAGTCTTCGACGGGGCCGAACACTGAAGCTTTCTTT. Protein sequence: CASSESSTGPNTEAFF.